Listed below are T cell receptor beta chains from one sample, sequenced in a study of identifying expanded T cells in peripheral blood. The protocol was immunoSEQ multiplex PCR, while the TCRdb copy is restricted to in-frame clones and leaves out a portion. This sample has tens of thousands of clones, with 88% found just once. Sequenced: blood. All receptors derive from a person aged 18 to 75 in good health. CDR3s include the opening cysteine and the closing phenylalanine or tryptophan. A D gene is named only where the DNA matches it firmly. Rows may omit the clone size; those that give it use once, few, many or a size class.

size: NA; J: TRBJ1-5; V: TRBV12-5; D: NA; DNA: TGTGCTAGTGCCTTCTTGGATCAGCCCCAGCATTTT; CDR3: CASAFLDQPQHF
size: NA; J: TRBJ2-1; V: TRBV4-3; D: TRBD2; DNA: TGCGCCAGCAGCCAACTCCGGACTAGCGGGACCTACAATGAGCAGTTCTTC; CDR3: CASSQLRTSGTYNEQFF
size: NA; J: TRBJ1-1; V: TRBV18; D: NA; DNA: TGTGCCAGCTCACCACGGAGGGGAGACACTGAAGCTTTCTTT; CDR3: CASSPRRGDTEAFF
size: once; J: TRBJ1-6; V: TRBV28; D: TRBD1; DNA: TGTGCCAGCAACCAGGGGGCTGGGTCACCCCTCCACTTT; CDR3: CASNQGAGSPLHF
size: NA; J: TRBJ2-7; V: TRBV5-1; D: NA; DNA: TGCGCCAGCAGCTTGGAGTACGGTCGATCGAGGTCCGAGCAGTACTTC; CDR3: CASSLEYGRSRSEQYF
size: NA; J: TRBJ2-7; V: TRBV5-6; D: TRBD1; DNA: TGTGCCAGCAGCCCGGGACAGGGCGCCTACGAGCAGTACTTC; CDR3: CASSPGQGAYEQYF
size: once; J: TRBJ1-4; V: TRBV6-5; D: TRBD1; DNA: TGTGCCAGCAGTTTCAGACAGGGTGGAGGGGAAAAACTGTTTTTT; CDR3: CASSFRQGGGEKLFF
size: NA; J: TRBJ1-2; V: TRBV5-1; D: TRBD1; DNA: TGCGCCAGCAGCCTGACAGGGGAGTTTAGGGGCTACACCTTC; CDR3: CASSLTGEFRGYTF
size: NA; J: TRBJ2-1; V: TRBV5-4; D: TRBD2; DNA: TGTGCCAGCAGTTGGACTAGCAGTTCCTACAATGAGCAGTTCTTC; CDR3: CASSWTSSSYNEQFF
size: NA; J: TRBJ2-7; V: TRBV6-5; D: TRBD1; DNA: TGTGCCAGCAGGATGGGACAGGGGGCCCACGAGCAGTACTTC; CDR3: CASRMGQGAHEQYF
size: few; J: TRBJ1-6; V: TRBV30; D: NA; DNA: TGTGCCTGGGGAGCCACTCAACTCGGTTCACCCCTCCACTTT; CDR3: CAWGATQLGSPLHF
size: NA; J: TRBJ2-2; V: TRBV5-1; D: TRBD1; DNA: TGCGCCAGCAGCTATGGGACAGGGTTGTTCGGGGAGCTGTTTTTT; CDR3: CASSYGTGLFGELFF
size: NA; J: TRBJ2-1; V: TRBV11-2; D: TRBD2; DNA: TGTGCCAGCAGCCGGACTAGCGGGAGTTTTTATGAGCAGTTCTTC; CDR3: CASSRTSGSFYEQFF
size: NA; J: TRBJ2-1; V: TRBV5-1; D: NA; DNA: TGCGCCAGCAGCGACTACAATGAGCAGTTCTTC; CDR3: CASSDYNEQFF
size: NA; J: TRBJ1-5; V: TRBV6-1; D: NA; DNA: TGTGCCAGCAGTGAAGAGGGGTGGGGGAACCAGCCCCAGCATTTT; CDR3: CASSEEGWGNQPQHF
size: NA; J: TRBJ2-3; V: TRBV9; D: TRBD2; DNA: TGTGCCAGCAGCGTAGGGTCCGCCGTAGCGGGAGGGCCCCATACGCAGTATTTT; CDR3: CASSVGSAVAGGPHTQYF
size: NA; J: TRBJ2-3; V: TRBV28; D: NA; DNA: TGTGCCAGCAGTTTAGGGGCAGGGGGCACAGATACGCAGTATTTT; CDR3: CASSLGAGGTDTQYF
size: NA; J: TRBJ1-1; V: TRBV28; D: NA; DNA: TGTGCCAGCAGTTCCGGGCACACTGAAGCTTTCTTT; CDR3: CASSSGHTEAFF
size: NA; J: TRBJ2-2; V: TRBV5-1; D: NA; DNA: TGCGCCAGCAGCGTGGTTGATCAGGGCGGGGAGCTGTTTTTT; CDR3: CASSVVDQGGELFF
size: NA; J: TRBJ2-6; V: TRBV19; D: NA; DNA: TGTGCCACCTCGGACGGAATCTCTGGGGCCAACGTCCTGACTTTC; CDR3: CATSDGISGANVLTF
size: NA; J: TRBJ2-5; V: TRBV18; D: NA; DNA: TGTGCCAGCTCAGGTCAAGAGACCCAGTACTTC; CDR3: CASSGQETQYF
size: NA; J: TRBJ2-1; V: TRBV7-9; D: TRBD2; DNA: TGTGCCAGCAGCTTCGGGACTAGCGGGATGGATGAGCAGTTCTTC; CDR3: CASSFGTSGMDEQFF
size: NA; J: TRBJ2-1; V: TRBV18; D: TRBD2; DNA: TGTGCCAGCTCACCACCGGGACTAGCTGGGAGTGAGCAGTTCTTC; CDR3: CASSPPGLAGSEQFF